This T cell receptor delta chain was documented in a study of Vδ1+ human thymocytes. Study-level results: Highly polyclonal TRG and TRD repertoires with Gaussian CDR3 length distributions appeared in thymus.

CDR1 and CDR2 (germline): TSWWSYY, QGS. There are 19 residues in the CDR3. Trimming stripped 6 bases from V and 1 base from J, with 27 bases between. RNA was extracted from the cells and then reverse transcribed. Multiplex PCR used pooled V-gene forward primers and a constant-region reverse primer to amplify CDR3s. TCRdb called clones anew from the multiplex PCR reads with CATT. Found here are 80,000 or so delta-chain clones, approximately 34% of them singletons; the top ten hold around 0.3%. A word on this clone: Its antigen is unidentified. This specimen includes other DNA sequences encoding the same CDR3.

The sample taken for sequencing was Vdelta1+ gamma-delta thymocytes from the thymus. The subset was: FACS-sorted CD3+ TCRalphabeta- TCRVdelta1+ TCRVdelta2- thymocytes. This sequence joins TRDV1 and TRDJ1; TRDD2 might be the D (5 bases). This receptor was obtained from a boy under three years old who had congenital heart surgery. The CDR3 region is CALGTRGLRQIGTTDKLIF. CDR3 bases: TGTGCTCTTGGCACAAGAGGCCTTCGCCAAATCGGGACCACCGATAAACTCATCTTT.